A selection of T cell receptor beta chains follows, all from one sample in a study of OX40 agonist ivuxolimab in advanced cancers. Sequencing was performed with immunoSEQ multiplex PCR; in TCRdb, only in-frame clones are kept and a portion is missing. Among over 65,000 clones listed, about four fifths were seen once. The sample was CD4+ or CD8+ T cells sorted from blood, taken in a trial of the OX40 agonist ivuxolimab. These receptors were obtained from an adult with an advanced solid tumor such as melanoma, head and neck, liver or kidney cancer. Both conserved end residues are part of each CDR3. The D gene is left open where the match is weak. Some rows mark clone size as missing; the rest say once, few, many or name a class of expanded clone.

j_call	v_call	clone_size	d_call	cdr3_nt	cdr3_aa
TRBJ2-4	TRBV5-4	-	-	TGTGCCAGCAGCCCTGTTGTGGGGGGAGACATTCAGTACTTC	CASSPVVGGDIQYF
TRBJ2-6	TRBV28	-	TRBD2	TGTGCCAGCACCTTCGGTGGGGTAGCGGGGATATCTGGGGCCAACGTCCTGACTTTC	CASTFGGVAGISGANVLTF
TRBJ2-1	TRBV18	-	TRBD2	TGTGCCAGCTCACCACCCGGGAGGGCCGGGGGCAATGAGCAGTTCTTC	CASSPPGRAGGNEQFF
TRBJ2-3	TRBV2	-	TRBD1	TGTGCCACCGTCCGGGACAGGGGCACAGATACGCAGTATTTT	CATVRDRGTDTQYF
TRBJ1-1	TRBV2	-	-	TGTGCCAGCAGCCAGGACAATGGCTCAGAAGCTTTCTTT	CASSQDNGSEAFF
TRBJ2-5	TRBV10-3	-	TRBD2	TGTGCCATCAGTGAAACGGGAGGGCAAGAGACCCAGTACTTC	CAISETGGQETQYF
TRBJ2-1	TRBV30	-	TRBD2	TGTGCCTGGAGTGTACTAGCGGGAGCTTCCTATGAGCAGTTCTTC	CAWSVLAGASYEQFF
TRBJ1-4	TRBV28	once	-	TGTGCCAGCACCGGGAGGGGGGCAACTAATGAAAAACTGTTTTTT	CASTGRGATNEKLFF
TRBJ2-1	TRBV5-6	-	-	TGTGCCAGCAGCTTGCCAGGGACCAGCTCCTACAATGAGCAGTTCTTC	CASSLPGTSSYNEQFF
TRBJ2-7	TRBV18	once	-	TGTGCCAGCTCCCCCAGGGCTACTCCCTACGAGCAGTACTTC	CASSPRATPYEQYF
TRBJ2-5	TRBV6-5	-	-	TGTGCCAGCAGACGTACAATCCAAGAGACCCAGTACTTC	CASRRTIQETQYF
TRBJ2-6	TRBV19	-	-	TGTGCCAGTAGTATAAATTCTGCGGGACCTGGGGCCAACGTCCTGACTTTC	CASSINSAGPGANVLTF
TRBJ2-2	TRBV4-1	-	-	TGCGCCAGCAGCCAATCGACAGGCGTAGTACTCGCCGGGGAGCTGTTTTTT	CASSQSTGVVLAGELFF
TRBJ1-2	TRBV27	once	TRBD1	TGTGCCAGCAGAGAAAGAACCGACAGGGTTAATGGCTACACCTTC	CASRERTDRVNGYTF
TRBJ1-1	TRBV15	-	-	TGTGCCACCAGCAAAGACATTTTGAACACTGAAGCTTTCTTT	CATSKDILNTEAFF
TRBJ1-2	TRBV7-9	-	-	TGTGCCAGCAGCCCTGGATACAGCAACTATGGCTACACCTTC	CASSPGYSNYGYTF
TRBJ2-1	TRBV2	-	TRBD2	TGTGCCAGCAGGCCGGGACTAGGGGGTTTTGTTGAGCAGTTCTTC	CASRPGLGGFVEQFF
TRBJ1-1	TRBV6-5	-	-	TGTGCCAGCACCAGAAACCTCGGGAAGAACACTGAAGCTTTCTTT	CASTRNLGKNTEAFF
TRBJ1-1	TRBV11-3	-	TRBD1	TGTGCCAGCAGCGCTGGACAGGGGGATGAAGCTTTCTTT	CASSAGQGDEAFF
TRBJ2-7	TRBV15	-	TRBD2	TGTGCCACCAGCAGAGATATTGGGAGGGACTACGAGCAGTACTTC	CATSRDIGRDYEQYF
TRBJ2-3	TRBV4-2	-	TRBD2	TGTGCCAGCAGCCAAGGGACTAGCGGGGGGGCCCGTCTTGGTACGCAGTATTTT	CASSQGTSGGARLGTQYF
TRBJ2-5	TRBV27	-	-	TGTGCCAGCAGGAATAGGGAGACCCAGTACTTC	CASRNRETQYF